Listed below are T cell receptor beta chains from one sample, sequenced in a study of breast tumors, draining lymph nodes, adjacent tissues. One entry per CDR3 protein results from TCRdb running MiXCR on the multiplex PCR reads. The sample records around 17,000 distinct CDR3 sequences, 45% being singletons. The specimen was tumor-adjacent breast tissue. Receptors were obtained from a female donor with breast cancer. Some clones in this sample may be carry-over from other donors' samples. CDR3s include the opening cysteine and the closing phenylalanine or tryptophan. Each record gives: clone size, J gene, D gene, V gene, CDR3 DNA, CDR3 protein. The D gene is left open where the match is weak. Not all rows give a size; the values are once, few, many and, for expanded clones, a class.

size: .
J: TRBJ2-3
D: .
V: TRBV2
DNA: TGTGCCAGCAGTCCGTTAGCGGCCACAGATACGCAGTATTTT
CDR3: CASSPLAATDTQYF

size: many
J: TRBJ2-3
D: TRBD2
V: TRBV6-5
DNA: TGTGCCAGCAGTTACTCCTGGACTAGCGGGAAGGGATATACGCAGTATTTT
CDR3: CASSYSWTSGKGYTQYF

size: many
J: TRBJ2-1
D: .
V: TRBV27
DNA: TGTGCCAGCAGTTTAAGAGTTGGTGGTGAGCAGTTCTTC
CDR3: CASSLRVGGEQFF

size: .
J: TRBJ2-3
D: TRBD2
V: TRBV15
DNA: TGTGCCACCAGCAGAGATACCCTAGCGGGTTCTAGCACAGATACGCAGTATTTT
CDR3: CATSRDTLAGSSTDTQYF

size: .
J: TRBJ2-4
D: .
V: TRBV2
DNA: TGTGCCAGCGGGGTGGAGGCCAAAAACATTCAGTACTTC
CDR3: CASGVEAKNIQYF

size: .
J: TRBJ2-1
D: .
V: TRBV2
DNA: TGTGCCCAGTCCGGAGGAGATGAGCAGTTCTTC
CDR3: CAQSGGDEQFF

size: many
J: TRBJ1-5
D: .
V: TRBV2
DNA: TGTGCCAGCAGGACAGGTACGGGCAATCAGCCCCAGCATTTT
CDR3: CASRTGTGNQPQHF

size: many
J: TRBJ2-1
D: .
V: TRBV20-1
DNA: TGCAGTGCTAGGGGTTACCTCGGGGACAATGAGCAGTTCTTC
CDR3: CSARGYLGDNEQFF

size: many
J: TRBJ1-5
D: .
V: TRBV6-1
DNA: TGTGCCAGCAGGGGGACGGTAAATCAGCCCCAGCATTTT
CDR3: CASRGTVNQPQHF

size: medium-sized
J: TRBJ1-5
D: TRBD1
V: TRBV20-1
DNA: TGCAGTGCCGGGACAGGGAGTGAGCCCCAGCATTTT
CDR3: CSAGTGSEPQHF

size: once
J: TRBJ2-1
D: .
V: TRBV15
DNA: TGTGCCACCAGCAGACCAGTGGGACTTTACAATGAGCAGTTCTTC
CDR3: CATSRPVGLYNEQFF

size: medium-sized
J: TRBJ2-5
D: TRBD2
V: TRBV6-4
DNA: TGTGCCAGCAGTGGGCTAGCGGGGGCAGAGACCCAGTACTTC
CDR3: CASSGLAGAETQYF

size: medium-sized
J: TRBJ2-3
D: TRBD2
V: TRBV29-1
DNA: TGCAGCGCCCAACGGCCTAGCGGGAGCACAGATACGCAGTATTTT
CDR3: CSAQRPSGSTDTQYF

size: medium-sized
J: TRBJ2-5
D: TRBD1
V: TRBV7-6
DNA: TGTGCCAGCAGCAGGTGGACAGGGGGTACCCAAGAGACCCAGTACTTC
CDR3: CASSRWTGGTQETQYF

size: few
J: TRBJ1-2
D: .
V: TRBV20-1
DNA: TGCAGTGCTAGACTGGCAGGGCCGAGGGCTGGCTACCCCTTC
CDR3: CSARLAGPRAGYPF

size: many
J: TRBJ1-1
D: .
V: TRBV10-3
DNA: TGTGCCATCAGTGAGACCGGGACTTTCACTGAAGCTTTCTTT
CDR3: CAISETGTFTEAFF

size: few
J: TRBJ2-1
D: TRBD2
V: TRBV6-2/TRBV6-3
DNA: TGTGCCAGCAGCCGACTAGCGGGACCCCTCAATGAGCAGTTCTTC
CDR3: CASSRLAGPLNEQFF

size: many
J: TRBJ2-5
D: TRBD2
V: TRBV20-1
DNA: TGCAGTGCTATTAGCGGGGGGGGGAAAGAGACCCAGTACTTC
CDR3: CSAISGGGKETQYF

size: .
J: TRBJ2-7
D: .
V: TRBV5-5
DNA: TGTGCCAGCAGCCAGGACAGGGGGACTAGCGCGAGCTCCTACGAGCAGTACTTC
CDR3: CASSQDRGTSASSYEQYF

size: .
J: TRBJ1-2
D: .
V: TRBV9
DNA: TGTGCCAGCAGTACTGACAACTATGGCTCCTCCTTC
CDR3: CASSTDNYGSSF

size: .
J: TRBJ2-1
D: .
V: TRBV24-1
DNA: TGTGCCACCAGTCAGGGTTCCTACGAGCAGTTCTTC
CDR3: CATSQGSYEQFF

size: many
J: TRBJ2-5
D: .
V: TRBV11-3
DNA: TGTGCCAGCAGCTTGGATCTTTCGGGACGGGAGACCCAGTACTTC
CDR3: CASSLDLSGRETQYF

size: .
J: TRBJ1-4
D: TRBD1
V: TRBV19
DNA: TGTGCCAGTAGAGGGACAGGAGCAACTAATGAAAAACTGTTTTTT
CDR3: CASRGTGATNEKLFF

size: .
J: TRBJ2-1
D: .
V: TRBV14
DNA: TGTGCCAGCAGCCAAAAGCGGAACTACAATGAGCAGCCCTTC
CDR3: CASSQKRNYNEQPF